This TCR beta chain was captured in a study of blood T cell repertoires in COVID-19. The overall study: Both acute and convalescent COVID-19 samples were obtained from the United States, Italy and Spain. Sources were T cells, B-cell-depleted T cells, or PBMCs; the material itself was cDNA or gDNA.

Original data processing: Estimation of nucleated cell counts was performed using reference gene primer amplification. Some clones are missing from TCRdb's copy, which holds only in-frame ones; the method was immunoSEQ multiplex PCR. That table furnishes V, J and clone size, whereas the DNA furnished D and trimming. Among tens of thousands of clones, 79% were seen once, and the ten largest hold roughly a third. CDR1 is SGHRS, CDR2 YFSETQ, per germline. The trim removed 4 bases at V and 6 bases at J, leaving 5 bases unmatched. The CDR3 length is 14 residues. This chain links TRBV5-1 with TRBJ2-7; 12 bases are shared with TRBD1. This TCR came from an elderly woman with acute or convalescent COVID-19. Material for sequencing was peripheral blood. CDR3: CASSPGTGGFEQYF. CDR3 DNA sequence: TGCGCCAGCAGCCCCGGGACAGGGGGCTTCGAGCAGTACTTC.